This TCR beta chain was observed in a study of T cell changes during pregnancy in multiple sclerosis. CDR1 is SGHTA and CDR2 is FQGTGA in the germline V gene. The V end was cut by 5 bases, the J end by 6 bases, with 18 bases between. The CDR3 sequence is 15 residues long. Produced via immunoSEQ multiplex PCR; TCRdb's table is partial and in-frame only. This table holds tens of thousands of clones, roughly 91% found once. This chain uses TRBV7-3 with TRBJ2-3; maybe TRBD2 (6 bases). The specimen comprised CD4+ T cells from peripheral blood mononuclear cells, sampled in the first trimester of pregnancy. This TCR came from a female donor in good health, enrolled as a control in a pregnancy study. The CDR3 spells CASSRGSLGGDTQYF. CDR3 bases: TGTGCCAGCAGCCGGGGGTCCCTAGGAGGGGATACGCAGTATTTT.